These 18 T cell receptor beta chains originate from one sample sequenced in a study of blood T cell repertoires in COVID-19. Only in-frame clones appear in the TCRdb table, and some are missing; sequencing was by immunoSEQ multiplex PCR. The sample holds a few hundred thousand clones, about 90% seen once. Material: PBMCs or T cells enriched from blood (not recorded which). These receptors originate from a man aged 25-40 years who had recovered from COVID-19.

This clone was detected a few times. The chain employs TRBV5-1 and TRBJ1-3; tentative D call: TRBD1 (5 bases). The CDR3 contains 14 residues. Trimming removed 7 bases at V and 2 bases at J, with 13 bases between. Germline V gives CDR1 SGHRS, CDR2 YFSETQ. The CDR3 nucleotides are TGCGCCAGCTCGAGAGACAGTACTGGAAACACCATATATTTT. Translation gives CASSRDSTGNTIYF.

This clone appeared once. In nucleotides, the CDR3 is TGTGCCAGCAGTTTACAGGGTTCTTCTGGCTACACCTTC. Amino acid sequence: CASSLQGSSGYTF. This rearrangement joins TRBV12-3 or TRBV12-4 to TRBJ1-2, with a possible D match to TRBD1 (5 bases). The CDR3 sequence is 13 residues long. Trimming took off 2 bases at V and 7 bases at J, with 11 bases between the two ends.

Only one count was recorded for this clone. CDR3 in DNA: TGTGCCAGCAGTGAGGCCGGGACAGGGCGCTCCTACGAGCAGTACTTC. Protein product: CASSEAGTGRSYEQYF. The genes are TRBV6-4 and TRBJ2-7, with 9 bases aligning to TRBD1. J was trimmed by 0 bases and V by 3 bases; bases with no gene match: 6. Per the germline V gene, CDR1 is MRHNA and CDR2 is SNTAGT. This CDR3 has 16 residues.

The rearrangement links TRBV7-6 to TRBJ2-3; maybe TRBD1 (7 bases). Germline CDR1 and CDR2: SGHVS and FNYEAQ. V lost 5 bases, J lost 2 bases, and 17 bases lay in between. The CDR3 length is 16 residues. CDR3 sequence (DNA): TGTGCCAGCAGCAGATCAGGGGGGTCGACCACAGATACGCAGTATTTT. As protein: CASSRSGGSTTDTQYF.

The chain links TRBV18 to TRBJ1-3; 7 nucleotides agree with TRBD1. The junction had 18 bases not matched to a gene; V was cut back by 8 bases and J by 5 bases. This CDR3 contains 17 residues. CDR1 is KGHSH and CDR2 is LQKENI in the germline V gene. The CDR3 nucleotides are TGTGCCAGCACGACAAAATTAGCGACAGGGTCGCGAAACACCATATATTTT. Translated, it gives CASTTKLATGSRNTIYF.

This clone is a singleton in its sample. The rearrangement joins TRBV27 to TRBJ1-1; the D is unclear. V was clipped by 5 bases and J by 0 bases, with 10 bases between them. The CDR3 length is 14 residues. Germline lookup yields CDR1 MNHEY and CDR2 SMNVEV (reference sequence). CDR3 in DNA: TGTGCCAGCAGTGTGGGCCTCATGAACACTGAAGCTTTCTTT. Protein: CASSVGLMNTEAFF.

V and J are TRBV5-6 and TRBJ1-5; D not resolved. Per the germline V gene, CDR1 is SGHDT and CDR2 is YYEEEE. Trimming stripped 2 bases from V and 6 bases from J, with 12 bases between. The CDR3 length is 14 residues. Here the CDR3 DNA reads TGTGCCAGCAGCTTATCCTGGGCGGGTCAGCCCCAGCATTTT. Its protein product is CASSLSWAGQPQHF.

This chain connects TRBV2 to TRBJ2-2; tentatively, D is TRBD1 (6 bases). Germline-derived CDR1 and CDR2 are SNHLY and FYNNEI. The CDR3 is made up of 14 amino acids. V lost 6 bases, J lost 4 bases, and 12 bases lay in between. CDR3 nucleotide sequence: TGTGCCAGCAGACCGGGGACAATCACCGGGGAGCTGTTTTTT. This gives the protein CASRPGTITGELFF. The full variable domain, its missing parts supplied by reference TRBV2 and TRBJ2-2, is EPEVTQTPSHQVTQMGQEVILRCVPISNHLYFYWYRQILGQKVEFLVSFYNNEISEKSEIFDDQFSVERPDGSNFTLKIRSTKLEDSAMYFCASRPGTITGELFFGEGSRLTVL.

The V gene is TRBV6-1, the J gene TRBJ1-2, with 8 bases lining up with TRBD1. V shed 3 bases and J 4 bases; nucleotides not matched to a gene: 4. The CDR3 runs to 14 residues. Germline V CDR1 and CDR2: MNHNS, SASEGT. The CDR3: CASSEIGQGYGYTF. DNA for the CDR3: TGTGCCAGCAGTGAGATTGGACAGGGCTATGGCTACACCTTC.

The chain carries TRBV7-9 and TRBJ1-6, with TRBD1 as a possible D gene (6 bases). This CDR3 contains 14 residues. Germline lookup yields CDR1 SEHNR and CDR2 FQNEAQ (reference sequence). V was pared by 5 bases and J by 11 bases, with 16 bases between. CDR3 bases: TGTGCCAGCAGCCGAAGAACAGGGATACCACCCCTCCACTTT. Translation gives CASSRRTGIPPLHF.

CDR3 amino acids: CATAPFGGDDGGYTF. The CDR3 region has the DNA TGTGCCACCGCTCCCTTCGGAGGGGATGACGGTGGCTACACCTTC. The chain couples TRBV10-3 to TRBJ1-2, with TRBD1 as a possible D gene (5 bases). Germline assignment: CDR1 ENHRY and CDR2 SYGVKD. This CDR3 contains 15 residues. V was clipped by 10 bases and J by 7 bases, with 25 bases between them.

CDR3 sequence reads: CSALDSPEAFF. DNA for the CDR3: TGCAGTGCTTTGGACTCGCCTGAAGCTTTCTTT. V usage is TRBV20-1 and J usage is TRBJ1-1, with D unclear. The CDR3 is made up of 11 amino acids. V was pared by 5 bases and J by 6 bases, with 10 bases between. Germline V gene data show CDR1 as DFQATT and CDR2 as SNEGSKA (reference sequence).

Only one count was recorded for this clone. The same CDR3 also results from other DNA sequences found in this sample. The rearrangement links TRBV5-4 to TRBJ2-5; 8 nucleotides align to TRBD2. The CDR3 consists of 15 residues. Germline CDR1 and CDR2: SGHNT and YYREEE (reference sequence). V shed 0 bases and J 2 bases; nucleotides not matched to a gene: 3. CDR3 sequence: CASSLAGGAQETQYF. The CDR3 DNA sequence: TGTGCCAGCAGCTTGGCCGGGGGGGCTCAAGAGACCCAGTACTTC.

The V gene is TRBV27, the J gene TRBJ1-2; 7 bases are a match to TRBD1. CDR1 and CDR2 from the germline V gene are MNHEY and SMNVEV (reference sequence). The ends lost 7 bases at V and 7 bases at J; junction bases unmatched: 6. The CDR3 totals 12 residues. The CDR3 DNA sequence: TGTGCCAGCACCGACAGGGTCTCTGGCTACACCTTC. It translates to CASTDRVSGYTF.

The V and J genes are TRBV6-1 and TRBJ1-6; the D gene is possibly TRBD1 (5 bases). Germline assignment: CDR1 MNHNS and CDR2 SASEGT. This CDR3 region has 17 residues. Trimming took off 4 bases at V and 6 bases at J, with 19 bases between the two ends. The CDR3 sequence: CASSGTGGSMINSPLHF. CDR3 nucleotide sequence: TGTGCCAGCAGTGGGACGGGGGGGAGCATGATTAATTCACCCCTCCACTTT.

The chain has TRBV7-3 and TRBJ2-2; D call uncertain. CDR1 and CDR2 from the germline V gene are SGHTA and FQGTGA. The CDR3 covers 13 residues. Trimming cost V 2 bases and J 4 bases, with 5 bases left between them. CDR3 sequence (DNA): TGTGCCAGCAGCTTATCCCTCACCGGGGAGCTGTTTTTT. Protein sequence: CASSLSLTGELFF.

This clone was seen just once. The V gene is TRBV9, the J gene TRBJ1-6, with D perhaps TRBD1 (5 bases). Germline V gene lookup returns CDR1 SGDLS and CDR2 YYNGEE. The CDR3 contains 17 residues. V lost 4 bases, J lost 0 bases, and 14 bases lay in between. The CDR3 DNA follows: TGTGCCAGCAGCCCACCCGGGGGGAGCTCCTATAATTCACCCCTCCACTTT. Encoded protein: CASSPPGGSSYNSPLHF.

The chain employs TRBV10-2 and TRBJ1-2; a weak D match, TRBD1 (6 bases). Germline V CDR1 and CDR2: WSHSY, SAAADI. The CDR3 has 15 residues. V lost 6 bases, J lost 1 base, and 15 bases lay in between. As DNA, the CDR3 is TGCGCCAGCAGGGACGTCGGACAGATTAACTATGGCTACACCTTC. It specifies CASRDVGQINYGYTF.